A few counts support the clone carrying this T cell receptor beta chain. What it recognizes is unknown. Germline CDR1 MNHEY, CDR2 SVGAGI. This CDR3 region has 16 residues. The V and J ends lost 4 bases and 2 bases respectively, with 17 bases between them. MiXCR, run by TCRdb on the 5' RACE reads, gives a single entry per CDR3 protein. The top ten hold about 12% of the sample, which has roughly 550,000 distinct CDR3 sequences, around 21% seen once. The data derive from a study of T-cell memory formation after mild COVID-19. Study-level points and caveats: Detection of some responders pre-infection suggested pre-existing cross-reactive memory T cells participated. Clones contracting day 15 to 85 were balanced CD4/CD8; later expanders leaned CD4+. Proof of SARS-CoV-2 specificity was absent for the second-wave clones that crested on day 37.

Sequenced: PBMCs or a T cell subset sorted from them (not recorded which). This TCR was sampled from an adult woman who had mild COVID-19 (a few samples of this study predate the infection). Cell type and time point are not known. The chain employs TRBV6-5 and TRBJ2-5; weak D call: TRBD1 (6 bases). The CDR3 spells CASSSFLDSSQETQYF. CDR3 coding DNA: TGTGCCAGCAGTTCTTTCTTGGACAGTTCTCAAGAGACCCAGTACTTC.